Listed below are T cell receptor beta chains from one sample, sequenced in a study of blood T cell repertoires in COVID-19. Profiled with immunoSEQ multiplex PCR; TCRdb holds only in-frame clones, not every one. The sample yields 280,000 or so clones, around 88% seen once. Material for sequencing was peripheral blood. The receptors here all came from a woman aged 25 to 39 who had recovered from COVID-19. CDR3s include the opening cysteine and the closing phenylalanine or tryptophan. D genes are given only for firm matches. Expanded clones get a size class; other rows say once, few or many, or leave the size out.

V	size	D	J	DNA	CDR3
TRBV29-1	-	TRBD1	TRBJ1-2	TGCAGCGTTTACAGGGGGCAGGGTGGCTACACCTTC	CSVYRGQGGYTF
TRBV3-1/TRBV3-2	-	-	TRBJ1-1	TGTGCCAGCAGCCAAGATGTAGCGAACACTGAAGCTTTCTTT	CASSQDVANTEAFF
TRBV29-1	-	TRBD1	TRBJ2-5	TGCAGCGTCGCCACAGGGGGTGGAGAGACCCAGTACTTC	CSVATGGGETQYF
TRBV5-1	-	-	TRBJ2-5	TGCGCCAGCAGCTTAGGGGCTGCGCAAGAGACCCAGTACTTC	CASSLGAAQETQYF
TRBV6-1	-	TRBD1	TRBJ1-2	TGTGCCAGCAGTGAAGGGGGGACAGCCTATGGCTACACCTTC	CASSEGGTAYGYTF
TRBV4-1	-	-	TRBJ1-4	TGCGCCAGCAGCCAAGAGGCAGGGGTGACTGAAAAACTGTTTTTT	CASSQEAGVTEKLFF
TRBV4-3	-	-	TRBJ2-7	TGCGCCAGCAGCCAAACCCCCTACCGAGAGTCTGAGCAGTACTTC	CASSQTPYRESEQYF
TRBV9	-	-	TRBJ2-3	TGTGCCAGCAGCGTAGACAAACAGCCGGATACGCAGTATTTT	CASSVDKQPDTQYF
TRBV6-2/TRBV6-3	-	-	TRBJ2-2	TGTGCCAGCAGTTTGACAGAGTGGGAGCTGTTTTTT	CASSLTEWELFF
TRBV13	-	-	TRBJ2-7	TGTGCCAGCAGCTTCGGACTCCACAGCTCCTACGAGCAGTACTTC	CASSFGLHSSYEQYF
TRBV6-4	-	TRBD2	TRBJ2-5	TGTGCCAGCAGCCCCACAGCGGGGGGACAAGAGACCCAGTACTTC	CASSPTAGGQETQYF
TRBV28	-	-	TRBJ1-5	TGTGCCAGCAATCCAGGCGATCAGCCCCAGCATTTT	CASNPGDQPQHF
TRBV5-6	-	-	TRBJ2-7	TGTGCCAGCAGCTTGGGGACACCCTACGAGCAGTACTTC	CASSLGTPYEQYF
TRBV7-7	-	TRBD1	TRBJ2-7	TGTGCCAGCAGCTCACCGGGACAGGTAACCTACGAGCAGTACTTC	CASSSPGQVTYEQYF
TRBV7-2	-	TRBD1	TRBJ2-7	TGTGCCAGCAGCCTGGACAGGGAAGGCGAGCAGTACTTC	CASSLDREGEQYF
TRBV28	-	-	TRBJ1-5	TGTGCCAGCACCCCAGGTTATCGTGGTCCCCAGCATTTT	CASTPGYRGPQHF
TRBV25-1	-	-	TRBJ2-7	TGTGCCAGCAGTGCAATACAGGGACTACACTCCTACGAGCAGTACTTC	CASSAIQGLHSYEQYF
TRBV5-6	-	-	TRBJ1-5	TGTGCCAGCAGCTTGAGGGGGTATAGCAATCAGCCCCAGCATTTT	CASSLRGYSNQPQHF
TRBV19	many	-	TRBJ2-7	TGTGCCAGTAGTAATGGACAGAGCTCCTACGAGCAGTACTTC	CASSNGQSSYEQYF
TRBV7-2	-	TRBD1	TRBJ2-2	TGTGCCAGCAGTCCGGGAGCAGGGACAGGGGGAAACGGGGAGCTGTTTTTT	CASSPGAGTGGNGELFF
TRBV21-1	-	-	TRBJ2-3	TGTGCCAGCTACAATATGGTTGACCCCGGGGGGCACACTAGCACAGATACGCAGTATTTT	CASYNMVDPGGHTSTDTQYF
TRBV28	-	TRBD2	TRBJ2-1	TGTGCCAGCTGGACCGGGACTAGCGGGGGGGAAGAGTTCTTC	CASWTGTSGGEEFF
TRBV11-2	-	-	TRBJ1-4	TGTGCCAGCAGCTTAGAAACCTGGGGGGGGTTGAATGAAAAACTGTTTTTT	CASSLETWGGLNEKLFF
TRBV6-2/TRBV6-3	-	-	TRBJ2-5	TGTGCCAGCAGTTACTCTGCATCTAGTCTTCGCGAGACCCAGTACTTC	CASSYSASSLRETQYF
TRBV11-3	-	TRBD2	TRBJ2-1	TGTGCCAGCAGCTTAGAATCGACGGGGGGGCAGTTCTTC	CASSLESTGGQFF
TRBV11-2	-	-	TRBJ1-1	TGTGCCAGCAGCTTAGCCGGGGGGGAAGCTTTCTTT	CASSLAGGEAFF
TRBV30	-	-	TRBJ1-6	TGTGCTTTCGGGGCACCCCTCCACTTT	CAFGAPLHF
TRBV28	-	-	TRBJ1-1	TGTGCCAGCAGTTTGGAGGGGCGTGAAGCTTTCTTT	CASSLEGREAFF
TRBV7-9	once	-	TRBJ1-1	TGTGCCAGCAGCTTAGACCGTGGGCCTGAAGCTTTCTTT	CASSLDRGPEAFF
TRBV19	-	-	TRBJ1-6	TGTGCCAGTAGTGACAGATCCAGGTTTCTTAATTCACCCCTCCACTTT	CASSDRSRFLNSPLHF
TRBV5-6	-	TRBD1	TRBJ2-1	TGTGCCAGCAGCAGACAGGGGGCCCTTAGGAATGAGCAGTTCTTC	CASSRQGALRNEQFF